What follows are 27 T cell receptor beta chains derived from one specimen sequenced in a study of spatial heterogeneity in lung cancer. Study-wide points: In tumors, expanded intratumoral alpha and beta TCR counts tracked mutation counts.

Which antigens these TCRs recognize remains unknown. Time point here: sample taken at primary tumor resection. Using its own MiXCR run on the 5' RACE reads, TCRdb lists one record per CDR3 protein. Found here are about 14,000 distinct CDR3 sequences, approximately 4.8% of them singletons; the top ten hold 18%. The sample here was lung tumor tissue, taken at surgery. The receptors derive from a female donor with early-stage non-small cell lung cancer.

Notes on this clonotype: This beta chain lies outside the target of a library built for alpha chains; its clone size means little. This chain uses TRBV19 with TRBJ1-5, with D hard to call. Trimming left V 2 bases short and J 3 bases short, with 8 bases between. This CDR3 spans 14 amino acids. The germline V gene encodes CDR1 LNHDA and CDR2 SQIVND (reference sequence). CDR3 in DNA: TGTGCCAGTAGTATAAAGGGTTACAATCAGCCCCAGCATTTT. It translates to CASSIKGYNQPQHF.

This clonotype counts as medium-sized. This beta chain turned up in a library designed for alpha chains; as an off-target read, its abundance says little. The gene calls are TRBV9 and TRBJ1-1, with D tentatively TRBD1 (6 bases). Trimming left V 2 bases short and J 1 base short, with 9 bases between. This CDR3 spans 14 amino acids. Germline values: CDR1 SGDLS, CDR2 YYNGEE. CDR3 sequence reads: CASSVTGQNTEAFF. The CDR3 DNA is TGTGCCAGCAGCGTCACAGGGCAGAACACTGAAGCTTTCTTT.

This clonotype was counted at least ten times. The library was prepared for alpha chains; this beta chain is a stray read, so its frequency means little. J is TRBJ2-1 and V is TRBV20-1; D may match TRBD1 or TRBD2 (7 bases each). Germline loops: CDR1 DFQATT, CDR2 SNEGSKA (reference sequence). V gave up 3 bases and J gave up 2 bases, with 11 bases separating them. This CDR3 is 14 amino acids long. The CDR3 nucleotides read TGCAGTGCTAGCCAGGGGGGGGCCTACAATGAGCAGTTCTTC. Protein sequence: CSASQGGAYNEQFF.

About this clonotype: This beta chain is a stray read from a library made for alpha chains; its abundance is not meaningful. This chain joins TRBV5-1 and TRBJ1-6; D is undetermined. V was clipped by 0 bases and J by 0 bases, with 10 bases between them. Germline values: CDR1 SGHRS, CDR2 YFSETQ. The CDR3 sequence is 17 residues long. CDR3 region: CASSLGRSSSYNSPLHF. As DNA, the CDR3 is TGCGCCAGCAGCTTGGGAAGGTCAAGCTCCTATAATTCACCCCTCCACTTT.

This clonotype was seen at least ten times. This beta chain is a stray read from a library made for alpha chains; its abundance is not meaningful. The chain uses TRBV29-1 and TRBJ1-5, with 7 bases aligning to TRBD1. Germline CDR1 is SQVTM and CDR2 is ANQGSEA. V dropped 7 bases and J dropped 7; count of bases not matched to a gene: 10. The CDR3 covers 13 residues. The CDR3 nucleotides read TGCAGCGCTTCGACAGGGCCGTGGCAGCCCCAGCATTTT. Translating it yields CSASTGPWQPQHF.

This clonotype occurred many times. Because the library targeted alpha chains, this beta chain is an off-target read whose size means little. This chain connects TRBV6-5 to TRBJ1-3; D gene ambiguous. Between the trimmed V and J ends, which lost 2 bases and 6 bases, there was a span of 17 bases. The CDR3 runs 16 residues. Germline values: CDR1 MNHEY, CDR2 SVGAGI. DNA for the CDR3: TGTGCCAGCAGTTACGGGCCAGATTACGAAGAAAACACCATATATTTT. Translation gives CASSYGPDYEENTIYF.

This clonotype is medium-sized. Because this beta chain is a stray read in a library intended to capture alpha chains, its abundance should not be given much weight. The rearrangement links TRBV5-5 to TRBJ2-3; unclear D gene. The V end was cut by 2 bases, the J end by 3 bases, with 22 bases between. The CDR3 covers 18 residues. Per the germline V gene, CDR1 is SGHKS and CDR2 is YYEKEE (reference sequence). Here the CDR3 reads CASSLIPRPHSLTDTQYF. The CDR3 bases are TGTGCCAGCAGCTTAATCCCCCGGCCACACAGCCTTACAGATACGCAGTATTTT.

The sample holds many counts of this clonotype. With the library built for alpha chains, this beta chain is off target and its frequency is not meaningful. The chain couples TRBV6-5 to TRBJ1-2; 12 bases line up with TRBD1. The V gene's germline CDR1 is MNHEY and CDR2 SVGAGI. Losses at the gene ends were 6 bases for V and 7 bases for J; bases not matched to a gene: 9. This CDR3 comprises 15 residues. The chain's CDR3 is CASSIGTGGAGGYTF. CDR3 bases: TGTGCCAGCAGCATCGGGACAGGGGGCGCGGGTGGCTACACCTTC.

On this clonotype: This beta chain slipped into a library made for alpha chains as a stray read, so its size is not meaningful. The gene calls are TRBV2 and TRBJ2-1, with D perhaps matching TRBD1 (5 bases). This CDR3 region has 12 residues. CDR1 SNHLY and CDR2 FYNNEI come from the germline V gene. Trimming cost V 6 bases and J 6 bases, with 9 bases left between them. The CDR3 coding sequence is TGTGCCAGCAGGGGGCTAGGCAATGAGCAGTTCTTC. Protein sequence: CASRGLGNEQFF.

Judged by abundance, this clonotype is medium-sized. The library was built for alpha chains, so this beta chain is an off-target read and its size means little. The chain has TRBV24-1 and TRBJ2-5; perhaps TRBD2 as D (6 bases). V lost 0 bases and J lost 4, with 8 bases in between. Germline-derived CDR1 and CDR2 are KGHDR and SFDVKD. The CDR3 length is 14 residues. The CDR3 coding sequence is TGTGCCACCAGTGATTTGGGAGGGGTAGAGACCCAGTACTTC. Protein sequence: CATSDLGGVETQYF.

Worth noting for this clonotype: This beta chain slipped into a library made for alpha chains as a stray read, so its size is not meaningful. The chain uses TRBV6-5 and TRBJ2-7; 11 bases map to TRBD2. The CDR3 runs to 15 residues. J lost 6 bases, V lost 8 bases, and 12 bases had no gene match. Per germline, CDR1 MNHEY and CDR2 SVGAGI. CDR3 in amino acids: CASRSLELAGGEQYF. The CDR3 DNA follows: TGTGCCAGCCGGTCCCTGGAGCTAGCGGGGGGCGAGCAGTACTTC.

This clonotype was counted many times. This beta chain appears as a stray read in a library generated for alpha chains; its size is not informative. The V and J genes are TRBV10-3 and TRBJ1-2; 9 nucleotides agree with TRBD1. The V gene's germline CDR1 is ENHRY and CDR2 SYGVKD. With 6 bases clipped from V and 3 bases from J, the junction kept 5 bases outside the gene matches. The length of the CDR3 is 14 residues. The CDR3 DNA is TGTGCCATCAGCAGAACAGGGGGCGACTATGGCTACACCTTC. Encoded protein: CAISRTGGDYGYTF.

This clonotype has a handful of counts. Since it is a stray read in a library aimed at alpha chains, this beta chain has a size that is not meaningful. The J gene is TRBJ2-7, the V gene TRBV7-8, with D hard to call. The V and J ends lost 2 bases and 2 bases respectively, with 10 bases between them. The CDR3 length is 14 residues. Germline V gene data show CDR1 as SGHVS and CDR2 as FQNEAQ. The CDR3 DNA reads as TGTGCCAGCAGCTTACAGCCTATCCCCTACGAGCAGTACTTC. This codes for CASSLQPIPYEQYF.

In this sample, this clonotype turned up many times. The library was prepared for alpha chains; this beta chain is a stray read, so its frequency means little. This chain links TRBV3-1 with TRBJ2-7; D is ambiguous. The CDR3 has 12 amino acids. Germline lookup yields CDR1 LGHDT and CDR2 YNNKEL (reference sequence). V lost 4 bases and J 8 bases, leaving 12 bases between the germline ends. The CDR3 DNA reads TGTGCCAGCAGCCCAAACGACTTCCAGCAGTACTTC. It yields the protein CASSPNDFQQYF.

A word on this clonotype: The library was designed around alpha chains, so this beta chain is a stray read whose abundance carries little weight. The chain links TRBV5-1 to TRBJ1-1, with 7 positions matching TRBD1. Germline V gene data show CDR1 as SGHRS and CDR2 as YFSETQ. The ends lost 4 bases at V and 3 bases at J; junction bases unmatched: 24. This CDR3 has 20 amino acids. This CDR3 reads CASSPVKRTGDLTGDTEAFF. CDR3 coding DNA: TGCGCCAGCAGCCCAGTCAAGCGCACAGGGGACTTAACAGGGGACACTGAAGCTTTCTTT.

In this sample, this clonotype turned up a few times. Being off target in a library aimed at alpha chains, this beta chain has a size of little meaning. The chain couples TRBV12-3 or TRBV12-4 to TRBJ1-5; D is undetermined. CDR3 length: 12 amino acids. Trimming cost V 3 bases and J 7 bases, with 7 bases left between them. CDR3 amino acids: CASSFGEQPQHF. The CDR3 DNA reads as TGTGCCAGCAGTTTCGGTGAACAGCCCCAGCATTTT.

In this sample, this clonotype turned up many times. Within a library made for alpha chains, this beta chain is off target, and its count is uninformative. The chain uses TRBV6-1 and TRBJ2-7; D ambiguous. Trimming shortened V by 2 bases and J by 2 bases, and 7 bases separated the two germline ends. The germline V gene encodes CDR1 MNHNS and CDR2 SASEGT. The CDR3 spans 13 residues. CDR3 loop: CASSERVAYEQYF. The CDR3 DNA is TGTGCCAGCAGTGAAAGGGTAGCCTACGAGCAGTACTTC.

About this clonotype: Because this beta chain is a stray read in a library intended to capture alpha chains, its abundance should not be given much weight. The chain employs TRBV5-1 and TRBJ2-3, with 7 bases matching TRBD2. With V trimmed by 4 bases and J by 0 bases, 2 bases remained unmatched. The germline V gene has CDR1 SGHRS and CDR2 YFSETQ. This CDR3 is built from 14 residues. CDR3 nucleotides: TGCGCCAGCAGCGGACTAGGGAGCACAGATACGCAGTATTTT. It is translated as CASSGLGSTDTQYF.

This clonotype was counted ten times or more. A library made for alpha chains picked up this beta chain off target, so its size means little. This chain links TRBV19 with TRBJ2-4; tentatively, D is TRBD1 or TRBD2 (5 bases each). Per germline, CDR1 LNHDA and CDR2 SQIVND (reference sequence). This CDR3 region has 12 residues. The V and J ends lost 5 bases and 8 bases respectively, with 10 bases between them. CDR3: CASSAGADIQYF. DNA of the CDR3: TGTGCCAGTAGTGCCGGGGCGGACATTCAGTACTTC.

Many counts were recorded for this clonotype. The library was built for alpha chains, so this beta chain is an off-target read and its size means little. V gene TRBV20-1 combines with J gene TRBJ2-2; no firm D call. The CDR3 is 12 residues long. Germline CDR1 is DFQATT and CDR2 is SNEGSKA (reference sequence). The germline V and J ends were trimmed by 6 bases and 3 bases, with 8 bases remaining between them. Here the CDR3 reads CSAARYTGELFF. The DNA of the CDR3 is TGCAGTGCCGCACGATACACCGGGGAGCTGTTTTTT.

By frequency in the sample, this clonotype is medium-sized (0.01 to 0.1%). In a library made to pick up alpha chains, this beta chain is a stray read with a size that means little. This chain connects TRBV7-2 to TRBJ1-5; the match to TRBD1 covers 7 bases. Trimming at V came to 0 bases and at J to 3 bases, leaving 2 bases not matched to a gene. The CDR3 is 15 amino acids. Germline V lookup: CDR1 SGHTA, CDR2 FQGNSA. CDR3 sequence: CASSLAGTANQPQHF. The DNA of the CDR3 is TGTGCCAGCAGCTTAGCTGGGACAGCCAATCAGCCCCAGCATTTT.

This clonotype was seen ten or more times. Within a library made for alpha chains, this beta chain is off target, and its count is uninformative. This chain connects TRBV5-1 to TRBJ1-3; 8 nucleotides align to TRBD1. The CDR3 sequence is 17 residues long. Germline V lookup: CDR1 SGHRS, CDR2 YFSETQ. V was pared by 0 bases and J by 2 bases, with 7 bases of the junction left unmatched. The DNA for the CDR3 is TGCGCCAGCAGCTTGGCCGGGTGGACAGGGACTGGAAACACCATATATTTT. It yields the protein CASSLAGWTGTGNTIYF.

This clonotype is large within its sample. The library was designed around alpha chains, so this beta chain is a stray read whose abundance carries little weight. The chain uses TRBV4-1 and TRBJ2-5, with 9 bases matching TRBD2. Germline values: CDR1 MGHRA, CDR2 YSYEKL. After removal of 1 base from V and 4 bases from J, the junction contained 7 bases not matched to a gene. This CDR3 contains 16 residues. CDR3 amino acids: CASSQGPSGVAETQYF. The CDR3 DNA reads as TGCGCCAGCAGCCAAGGTCCTAGCGGGGTAGCAGAGACCCAGTACTTC.

This clonotype appeared many times. This beta chain slipped into a library made for alpha chains as a stray read, so its size is not meaningful. V gene TRBV12-3 or TRBV12-4 combines with J gene TRBJ2-6; D is undetermined. The CDR3 has 14 amino acids. Trimming took off 5 bases at V and 2 bases at J, with 7 bases between the two ends. The CDR3 loop reads CASSRTPGANVLTF. In nucleotides, the CDR3 is TGTGCCAGCAGTCGAACTCCTGGGGCCAACGTCCTGACTTTC.

This clonotype appeared a few times. The library was prepared for alpha chains; this beta chain is a stray read, so its frequency means little. V gene TRBV19 combines with J gene TRBJ1-5; D ambiguous. CDR1 and CDR2 from the germline V gene are LNHDA and SQIVND (reference sequence). The V and J ends lost 1 base and 4 bases respectively, with 14 bases between them. The CDR3 covers 16 residues. The CDR3 reads CASSIAPAQWNQPQHF. DNA of the CDR3: TGTGCCAGTAGTATAGCTCCCGCCCAATGGAATCAGCCCCAGCATTTT.

Only one count was recorded for this clonotype. As an off-target read in a library built for alpha chains, this beta chain has a frequency of little significance. The genes are TRBV3-1 and TRBJ2-5; TRBD2 matches 10 bases. The CDR3 contains 18 residues. CDR1 LGHDT and CDR2 YNNKEL come from the germline V gene (reference sequence). V lost 4 bases and J lost 1; bases outside the gene matches: 12. CDR3 DNA sequence: TGTGCCAGCAGCCGGACTAGCGGACCCTACTTGGTCCAAGAGACCCAGTACTTC. Translation gives CASSRTSGPYLVQETQYF.

Regarding this clonotype: With the library built for alpha chains, this beta chain is off target and its frequency is not meaningful. This rearrangement joins TRBV19 to TRBJ2-5; TRBD2 agrees at 9 bases. Germline V gene lookup returns CDR1 LNHDA and CDR2 SQIVND (reference sequence). This CDR3 has 19 amino acids. Trimming at V came to 3 bases and at J to 5 bases, leaving 19 bases not matched to a gene. DNA for the CDR3: TGTGCCAGTAGTATTAGTGGTAGCGGGGGATACCTCAGGCGGGAGACCCAGTACTTC. It yields the protein CASSISGSGGYLRRETQYF.